The 20 T cell receptor beta chains below all came from one sample that was sequenced in a study of neurological immune-mediated disorders. Time point defined: longitudinal time-point 2. One entry per CDR3 protein results from TCRdb running MiXCR on the 5' RACE reads. The sample yields fewer than 40,000 distinct CDR3 sequences, less than 15% seen once. Sequencing input: PBMCs. These receptors originate from a woman in her thirties or forties in good health.

The chain employs TRBV11-2 and TRBJ2-1; the match to TRBD2 covers 12 bases. Germline V gene data show CDR1 as SGHAT and CDR2 as FQNNGV. Trimming cost V 6 bases and J 8 bases; bases outside gene matches: 17. This CDR3 spans 18 amino acids. In DNA, the CDR3 is TGTGCCAGCAGACCATCTCATCGGACTAGCGGGGAAGAAGATGAGCAGTTCTTC. Translated, it gives CASRPSHRTSGEEDEQFF. Filled out from reference TRBV11-2 and TRBJ2-1, the complete variable domain reads EAGVAQSPRYKIIEKRQSVAFWCNPISGHATLYWYQQILGQGPKLLIQFQNNGVVDDSQLPKDRFSAERLKGVDSTLKIQPAKLEDSAVYLCASRPSHRTSGEEDEQFFGPGTRLTVL.

In its sample, this clonotype was seen many times. This chain joins TRBV12-3 or TRBV12-4 and TRBJ2-5; D is uncertain. The CDR3 is 11 residues long. The V and J ends lost 4 bases and 6 bases respectively, with 6 bases between them. The CDR3: CASSSAKTQYF. The CDR3 coding sequence is TGTGCCAGCAGTTCCGCAAAGACCCAGTACTTC.

V and J are TRBV25-1 and TRBJ1-2; 8 nucleotides align to TRBD1. Trimming took 6 bases from V and 6 from J; bases not matched to a gene: 6. Per germline, CDR1 MGHDK and CDR2 SYGVNS. The CDR3 is made up of 13 amino acids. The CDR3 coding sequence is TGTGCCAGCAGCAGGGGGCAGAGAAATGGCTACACCTTC. Protein: CASSRGQRNGYTF.

Many counts were recorded for this clonotype. The gene calls are TRBV7-8 and TRBJ2-3; unclear D gene. V was shortened by 2 bases and J by 11 bases, with 14 bases between the two germline ends. Germline V gives CDR1 SGHVS, CDR2 FQNEAQ. The CDR3 is 13 amino acids. The CDR3 bases are TGTGCCAGCAGCTTAAGCTCCGGGCTAGGGCAGTATTTT. This encodes CASSLSSGLGQYF.

The sample holds many counts of this clonotype. The rearrangement joins TRBV2 to TRBJ2-3; 8 bases match TRBD2. CDR1 and CDR2 (germline): SNHLY, FYNNEI. V lost 5 bases, J lost 7 bases, and 17 bases stayed unmatched. The CDR3 runs to 17 residues. CDR3: CASSKETAGERGYTQYF. The DNA of the CDR3 is TGTGCCAGCAGTAAGGAGACAGCGGGAGAACGGGGGTATACGCAGTATTTT.

This clonotype was picked up many times. In nucleotides, the CDR3 is TGTGCCAGCAGTTTCGAGGGTTCCTCCTACGAGCAGTACTTC. Amino acids: CASSFEGSSYEQYF. V is TRBV27 and J is TRBJ2-7, with D possibly matching TRBD2 (5 bases). CDR3 length equals 14 residues. The V end lost 3 bases, the J end lost 0 bases, and 9 bases lay between the germline ends. Germline V gene sequence: CDR1 MNHEY, CDR2 SMNVEV (reference sequence).

This clonotype was recorded at least ten times. The chain employs TRBV5-8 and TRBJ2-7; D is unclear. Per the germline V gene, CDR1 is SGHTS and CDR2 is YDEGEE. There are 9 residues in the CDR3. Trimming cost V 3 bases and J 5 bases, with 0 bases left between them. The DNA of the CDR3 is TGTGCCAGCAGCTACGAGCAGTACTTC. It specifies CASSYEQYF.

This clonotype occurred many times. The chain recombines TRBV12-3 or TRBV12-4 with TRBJ2-7; tentatively, D is TRBD1 (5 bases). There are 14 residues in the CDR3. Trimming took 5 bases from V and 3 from J, leaving 14 bases between them. CDR3 loop: CASSRSTESYEQYF. CDR3 nucleotides: TGTGCCAGCAGTCGATCGACAGAAAGCTACGAGCAGTACTTC.

This clonotype is medium-sized in the sample. This chain links TRBV4-2 with TRBJ2-7; TRBD1 is a possible D gene (5 bases). This CDR3 contains 13 residues. V lost 6 bases and J lost 6, with 15 bases in between. Germline assignment: CDR1 LGHNA and CDR2 YNFKEQ. The DNA for the CDR3 is TGTGCCAGCAGTCCAGGGATAAGTGGCGAGCAGTACTTC. Protein product: CASSPGISGEQYF.

This clonotype appeared many times. The chain uses TRBV2 and TRBJ2-1, with TRBD2 matching over 10 bases. V lost 6 bases to trimming and J lost 8 bases; unmatched junction nucleotides: 10. Germline V gene lookup returns CDR1 SNHLY and CDR2 FYNNEI. The CDR3 totals 15 residues. DNA for the CDR3: TGTGCCAGCAGCGTAGCGGGGGGAGCGGGGTATGAGCAGTTCTTC. Its protein is CASSVAGGAGYEQFF.

This clonotype has at least ten counts. J is TRBJ2-7 and V is TRBV5-1; weak D call: TRBD1 (5 bases). The CDR3 runs to 15 residues. Trimming left V 4 bases short and J 5 bases short, with 19 bases between. Germline CDR1 reads SGHRS; CDR2 reads YFSETQ. CDR3 sequence (DNA): TGCGCCAGCAGCCCTCCTTGCAGGGTTTCCGACGAGCAGTACTTC. This translates into CASSPPCRVSDEQYF.

This clonotype was counted a few times. This chain connects TRBV19 to TRBJ2-5; D may be TRBD1 (6 bases). Between the trimmed V and J ends, which lost 3 bases and 3 bases, there was a span of 11 bases. There are 14 residues in the CDR3. In germline, CDR1 is LNHDA, CDR2 SQIVND (reference sequence). The CDR3 loop is CASSIETGKETQYF. The CDR3, as DNA: TGTGCCAGTAGTATCGAAACAGGGAAAGAGACCCAGTACTTC.

This clonotype appeared many times. This chain joins TRBV11-1 and TRBJ2-1; D possibly corresponds to TRBD1 (6 bases). The CDR3 runs to 14 residues. The germline V gene encodes CDR1 SGHAT and CDR2 FQDESV (reference sequence). Between the trimmed V and J ends, which lost 1 base and 6 bases, there was a span of 10 bases. This CDR3 is CASSLGLDSNEQFF. The DNA for the CDR3 is TGTGCCAGCAGCTTAGGGCTGGACAGCAATGAGCAGTTCTTC.

This clonotype appeared many times. The rearrangement joins TRBV11-2 to TRBJ2-1; 12 positions match TRBD2. Trimming took 1 base from V and 9 from J; bases not matched to a gene: 4. The length of the CDR3 is 15 residues. Germline loops: CDR1 SGHAT, CDR2 FQNNGV. CDR3 sequence reads: CASSLGLAGDPEQFF. CDR3 in DNA: TGTGCCAGCAGCTTAGGACTAGCGGGGGATCCTGAGCAGTTCTTC. Filled out from reference TRBV11-2 and TRBJ2-1, the complete variable domain reads EAGVAQSPRYKIIEKRQSVAFWCNPISGHATLYWYQQILGQGPKLLIQFQNNGVVDDSQLPKDRFSAERLKGVDSTLKIQPAKLEDSAVYLCASSLGLAGDPEQFFGPGTRLTVL.

This clonotype was recorded at least ten times. The chain uses TRBV4-2 and TRBJ2-5, with 12 bases lining up with TRBD2. This CDR3 region has 16 residues. The ends lost 1 base at V and 5 bases at J; junction bases unmatched: 5. In germline, CDR1 is LGHNA, CDR2 YNFKEQ. The CDR3 spells CASSQVLAGGPETQYF. DNA of the CDR3: TGTGCCAGCAGCCAAGTCCTAGCGGGAGGGCCGGAGACCCAGTACTTC.

In its sample, this clonotype was seen many times. The chain couples TRBV20-1 to TRBJ2-7; the match to TRBD1 covers 7 bases. From germline, CDR1 is DFQATT and CDR2 SNEGSKA (reference sequence). V was pared by 6 bases and J by 0 bases, with 8 bases of the junction left unmatched. The CDR3 sequence is 14 residues long. The CDR3 DNA reads TGCAGTGCCGAGACAGGGTCCAGCTCCTACGAGCAGTACTTC. Amino acids: CSAETGSSSYEQYF.

To note about this clonotype: A read error may explain this, as a much larger clone is one base away. The rearrangement joins TRBV5-6 to TRBJ1-2, with a tentative D call TRBD1 (6 bases). CDR3 length equals 14 residues. In germline, CDR1 is SGHDT, CDR2 YYEEEE. Trimming took off 7 bases at V and 7 bases at J, with 20 bases between the two ends. Here the CDR3 reads CASSDGGQFGGYTF. For the CDR3, the DNA is TGTGCCAGCTCCGACGGGGGGCAGTTTGGTGGCTACACCTTC. Using reference TRBV5-6 and TRBJ1-2 for the parts outside the CDR3, the full variable domain is DAGVTQSPTHLIKTRGQQVTLRCSPKSGHDTVSWYQQALGQGPQFIFQYYEEEERQRGNFPDRFSGHQFPNYSSELNVNALLLGDSALYLCASSDGGQFGGYTFGSGTRLTVV.

Ten or more counts support this clonotype. The J gene is TRBJ2-5, the V gene TRBV7-3, with 11 positions matching TRBD1. J was trimmed by 7 bases and V by 4 bases; bases with no gene match: 5. The germline gives CDR1 SGHTA, CDR2 FQGTGA. The CDR3 spans 14 residues. The CDR3 sequence is CASSSGTGGATQYF. In DNA form, the CDR3 reads TGTGCCAGCAGCTCCGGGACAGGGGGAGCGACCCAGTACTTC.

This clonotype was counted ten times or more. The gene calls are TRBV27 and TRBJ2-1, with TRBD1 identical over 10 bases. The V gene's germline CDR1 is MNHEY and CDR2 SMNVEV (reference sequence). J lost 10 bases, V lost 4 bases, and 13 bases had no gene match. This CDR3 has 16 amino acids. CDR3 in amino acids: CASSSPPGTGAHEQFF. The CDR3 bases are TGTGCCAGCAGTTCTCCCCCCGGGACAGGGGCGCACGAGCAGTTCTTC.

This clonotype was found many times. The chain employs TRBV6-5 and TRBJ2-2; 7 nucleotides align to TRBD1. Trimming cost V 6 bases and J 5 bases; bases outside gene matches: 9. Germline CDR1 and CDR2: MNHEY and SVGAGI. The CDR3 totals 15 residues. CDR3 sequence: CASSPTTGTTGELFF. CDR3 coding DNA: TGTGCCAGCAGCCCGACGACAGGGACGACCGGGGAGCTGTTTTTT.